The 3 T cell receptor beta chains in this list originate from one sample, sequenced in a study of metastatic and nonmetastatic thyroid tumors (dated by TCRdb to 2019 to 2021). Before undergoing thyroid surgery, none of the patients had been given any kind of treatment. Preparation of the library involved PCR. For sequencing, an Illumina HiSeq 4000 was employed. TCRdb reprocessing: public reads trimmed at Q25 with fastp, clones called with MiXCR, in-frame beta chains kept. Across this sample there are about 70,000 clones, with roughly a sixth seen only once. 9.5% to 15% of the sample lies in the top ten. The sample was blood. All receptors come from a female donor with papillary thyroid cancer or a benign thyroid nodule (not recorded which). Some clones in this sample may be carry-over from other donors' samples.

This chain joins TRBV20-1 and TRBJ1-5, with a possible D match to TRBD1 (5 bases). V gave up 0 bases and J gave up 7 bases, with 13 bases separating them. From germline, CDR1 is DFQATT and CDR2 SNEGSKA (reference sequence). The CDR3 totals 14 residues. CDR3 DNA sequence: TGCAGTGCTAGAGATCCGGGGACTTCCCAGCCCCAGCATTTT. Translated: CSARDPGTSQPQHF.

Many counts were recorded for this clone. The CDR3 DNA is TGTGCCAGCAGTTTTAGGTACAGCGGGGGAACTAATGAAAAACTGTTTTTT. This sequence encodes CASSFRYSGGTNEKLFF. The chain carries TRBV27 and TRBJ1-4; tentative D call: TRBD1 (5 bases). Between the trimmed V and J ends, which lost 3 bases and 1 base, there was a span of 15 bases. Looked up from germline, CDR1 is MNHEY and CDR2 is SMNVEV (reference sequence). The CDR3 has 17 residues.

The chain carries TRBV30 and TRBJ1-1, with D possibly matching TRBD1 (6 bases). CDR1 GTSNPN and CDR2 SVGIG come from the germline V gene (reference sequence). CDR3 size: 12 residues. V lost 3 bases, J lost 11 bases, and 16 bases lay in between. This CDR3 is CAWRYGGAGAFF. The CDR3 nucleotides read TGTGCCTGGAGGTATGGGGGCGCAGGGGCTTTCTTT.